Listed here are 19 T cell receptor beta chains from one sample, sequenced in a study of control samples from healthy donors and cancer patients (TCRdb year 2020). The library relied on the immunoSEQ multiplex PCR assay. As stored in TCRdb, this immuneACCESS dataset retains in-frame rearrangements with V and J assigned. A fraction of the clones does not appear; measured against another copy, unresolved V genes explain less than half of the discrepancy, and the remainder lacks a known reason. For this sample the table gives some 120,000 clones, of which more than 70% were detected only once. Of the sample, almost 40% is held by the ten largest clones. Sample: blood. The source is a man in his fifties in good health.

This sequence joins TRBV30 and TRBJ2-7; weak D call: TRBD1 (6 bases). The V end was cut by 2 bases, the J end by 3 bases, with 14 bases between. Germline V gene data show CDR1 as GTSNPN and CDR2 as SVGIG (reference sequence). CDR3 length: 14 amino acids. CDR3 DNA: TGTGCCTGGAGTATGTGGGGGCAGCTCTACGAGCAGTACTTC. Translation: CAWSMWGQLYEQYF.

The V call is TRBV20-1, the J call TRBJ1-2; no definite D call. V lost 3 bases and J lost 4, with 9 bases in between. CDR3 length: 12 amino acids. The V gene's germline CDR1 is DFQATT and CDR2 SNEGSKA (reference sequence). DNA for the CDR3: TGCAGTGCTAGTATCCGGGGCTATGGCTACACCTTC. This gives the protein CSASIRGYGYTF.

The V call is TRBV14, the J call TRBJ2-2, with 14 bases aligning to TRBD2. The CDR3 is 19 residues long. The V and J ends lost 4 bases and 2 bases, in that order; junction bases with no gene match: 9. CDR1 SGHDN and CDR2 FVKESK come from the germline V gene. The DNA for the CDR3 is TGTGCCAGCAGCCCTATCCGACTAGCGGGGGGGTTTAACACCGGGGAGCTGTTTTTT. Translating gives CASSPIRLAGGFNTGELFF.

This clone showed up just once. This chain joins TRBV19 and TRBJ2-7; D is possibly TRBD1 (6 bases). V lost 6 bases and J 5 bases, leaving 17 bases between the germline ends. This CDR3 spans 14 amino acids. Germline CDR1 and CDR2: LNHDA and SQIVND (reference sequence). In DNA form, the CDR3 reads TGTGCCAGTAGCAGGGGCGACGGGAAAAACGAGCAGTACTTC. It yields the protein CASSRGDGKNEQYF.

The chain couples TRBV3-1 (or the pseudogene TRBV3-2) to TRBJ1-2; D possibly corresponds to TRBD1 (5 bases). Deletions cut 1 base from V and 8 bases from J, with 11 bases between. The V gene's germline CDR1 is LGHDT and CDR2 YNNKEL (reference sequence). This CDR3 is 13 amino acids long. Here the CDR3 reads CASSQGGINGYTF. The CDR3 DNA follows: TGTGCCAGCAGCCAAGGGGGGATCAACGGCTACACCTTC.

This chain links TRBV5-1 with TRBJ1-1; tentatively, D is TRBD1 (5 bases). This CDR3 contains 14 residues. Trimming removed 5 bases at V and 2 bases at J, with 13 bases between. The V gene's germline CDR1 is SGHRS and CDR2 YFSETQ. CDR3 in amino acids: CASREYGGNTEAFF. Written as DNA, the CDR3 is TGCGCCAGCAGGGAGTATGGGGGAAACACTGAAGCTTTCTTT.

The rearrangement uses TRBV5-1 and TRBJ2-5; D may be TRBD2 (6 bases). The ends were cut back, 7 bases at V and 4 bases at J, with 14 bases in the middle. Germline assignment: CDR1 SGHRS and CDR2 YFSETQ. This CDR3 is built from 13 residues. The CDR3 protein is CASQAPAGETQYF. The CDR3 DNA reads TGCGCCAGCCAAGCCCCAGCGGGAGAGACCCAGTACTTC.

The genes are TRBV29-1 and TRBJ1-5; tentatively, D is TRBD1 (6 bases). The CDR3 runs to 12 residues. Trimming cost V 3 bases and J 7 bases, with 10 bases left between them. The V gene's germline CDR1 is SQVTM and CDR2 ANQGSEA. CDR3 sequence reads: CSVDPGDQPQHF. DNA for the CDR3: TGCAGCGTTGACCCAGGGGACCAGCCCCAGCATTTT.

This chain links TRBV29-1 with TRBJ1-1; the match to TRBD1 covers 10 bases. CDR3 size: 12 residues. CDR1 is SQVTM, CDR2 ANQGSEA, per germline. Losses at the gene ends were 7 bases for V and 11 bases for J; bases not matched to a gene: 10. The CDR3 protein is CSGRTGGSLAFF. The DNA of the CDR3 is TGCAGCGGACGGACAGGGGGTAGCTTGGCTTTCTTT.

A single count supports this clone. The chain combines TRBV25-1 with TRBJ2-1; 8 positions match TRBD2. CDR3 size: 15 residues. In germline, CDR1 is MGHDK, CDR2 SYGVNS. The V gene end was trimmed by 7 bases and the J gene end by 0 bases; junction bases not matched to a gene: 5. The CDR3 reads CASTRAGASYNEQFF. The CDR3 nucleotides are TGTGCCAGCACCCGAGCGGGGGCCTCCTACAATGAGCAGTTCTTC.

V is TRBV9 and J is TRBJ2-3; a weak D match, TRBD2 (6 bases). CDR1 and CDR2 from the germline V gene are SGDLS and YYNGEE. The V and J ends lost 4 bases and 8 bases respectively, with 14 bases between them. The CDR3 is 13 amino acids. The CDR3 loop is CASSPRTEGTQYF. The CDR3 nucleotides are TGTGCCAGCAGCCCCCGGACGGAGGGTACGCAGTATTTT.

The J gene is TRBJ2-7, the V gene TRBV29-1; 12 bases line up with TRBD1. Per germline, CDR1 SQVTM and CDR2 ANQGSEA. CDR3 length equals 12 residues. The V and J ends lost 7 bases and 7 bases, in that order; junction bases with no gene match: 5. The CDR3 DNA is TGCAGCGGGGGACAGGGGGCGAGAGAGCAGTACTTC. It codes for CSGGQGAREQYF.

This rearrangement joins TRBV5-1 to TRBJ2-3; 7 bases fit TRBD1. The CDR3 totals 14 residues. V lost 4 bases, J lost 4 bases, and 6 bases stayed unmatched. Looked up from germline, CDR1 is SGHRS and CDR2 is YFSETQ. CDR3 nucleotides: TGCGCCAGCAGCGGGGGACAGCCAGCAGATACGCAGTATTTT. As protein: CASSGGQPADTQYF.

This clone showed up just a few times. The chain recombines TRBV11-2 with TRBJ1-5; 8 bases align to TRBD1. J was trimmed by 3 bases and V by 1 base; bases with no gene match: 8. Looked up from germline, CDR1 is SGHAT and CDR2 is FQNNGV. The CDR3 length is 17 residues. CDR3 protein: CASSLGAGGTNNQPQHF. The CDR3 bases are TGTGCCAGCAGCTTAGGGGCAGGGGGCACTAACAATCAGCCCCAGCATTTT.

V and J are TRBV6-5 and TRBJ1-2, with 9 bases identical to TRBD1. This CDR3 comprises 12 residues. The junction had 3 bases not matched to a gene; V was cut back by 6 bases and J by 7 bases. CDR1 and CDR2 from the germline V gene are MNHEY and SVGAGI. CDR3 residues: CASSGQGFGYTF. CDR3 bases: TGTGCCAGCAGCGGACAGGGGTTTGGCTACACCTTC.

The J gene is TRBJ1-1, the V gene TRBV24-1; 7 bases are shared with TRBD1. Germline CDR1 reads KGHDR; CDR2 reads SFDVKD. The CDR3 is 14 amino acids. Germline trimming cut 4 bases from V and 0 bases from J; bases unmatched to any gene: 1. CDR3 sequence reads: CATSETGLNTEAFF. In DNA, the CDR3 is TGTGCCACCAGTGAGACAGGGTTGAACACTGAAGCTTTCTTT.

The sample holds one count of this clone. The chain is built from TRBV7-2 and TRBJ2-7; 8 bases align to TRBD2. V was clipped by 5 bases and J by 3 bases; unmatched bases: 9. The CDR3 runs 15 residues. CDR1 SGHTA and CDR2 FQGNSA come from the germline V gene. The CDR3 loop reads CASSRAVAGNYEQYF. The CDR3 coding sequence is TGTGCCAGCAGCCGGGCGGTAGCGGGGAACTACGAGCAGTACTTC.

The chain uses TRBV11-3 and TRBJ1-2; D gene ambiguous. The germline CDR1 and CDR2 sequences are SGHNT and YENEEA. The CDR3 spans 12 residues. V was pared by 1 base and J by 4 bases, with 4 bases between. The CDR3 here is CASSLGGYGYTF. DNA for the CDR3: TGTGCCAGCAGCTTAGGGGGCTATGGCTACACCTTC.

The chain combines TRBV5-1 with TRBJ2-3; tentative D call: TRBD1 (6 bases). Germline CDR1 SGHRS, CDR2 YFSETQ. The length of the CDR3 is 11 residues. Deletions cut 4 bases from V and 8 bases from J, with 8 bases between. This CDR3 is CASSEQGTQYF. CDR3 nucleotides: TGCGCCAGCAGCGAACAGGGTACGCAGTATTTT. The complete variable domain, with remaining parts taken from reference TRBV5-1 and TRBJ2-3, reads KAGVTQTPRYLIKTRGQQVTLSCSPISGHRSVSWYQQTPGQGLQFLFEYFSETQRNKGNFPGRFSGRQFSNSRSEMNVSTLELGDSALYLCASSEQGTQYFGPGTRLTVL.